Listed below are T cell receptor beta chains from one sample, sequenced in a study of T-cell reconstitution after alpha-beta-depleted transplantation in children. MiXCR, run by TCRdb on the PCR reads, gives a single entry per CDR3 protein. The sample lists about 440,000 distinct CDR3 sequences, over 40% seen once, with around 29% in the top ten. Sequences were derived from PBMCs, sampled before TCRalphabeta/CD19-depleted stem cell transplant. Receptor source: a girl aged 2 to 10 with aplastic anemia, due to receive a stem cell transplant. Both conserved end residues are part of each CDR3. D genes are given only for firm matches. A row's size may be missing; if present it is once, few, many or a size class.

j_call cdr3_length clone_size d_call v_call cdr3_aa cdr3_nt
TRBJ2-2 17 . . TRBV5-1 CASSLGEATGSTGELFF TGCGCCAGCAGCTTGGGGGAGGCAACCGGGAGCACCGGGGAGCTGTTTTTT
TRBJ1-2 13 . . TRBV12-3/TRBV12-4 CASSLTAPRGYTF TGTGCCAGCAGTTTGACAGCCCCTCGGGGCTACACCTTC
TRBJ2-5 17 . TRBD2 TRBV7-2 CASSLGVLAGGQETQYF TGTGCCAGCAGCTTAGGGGTCCTAGCGGGAGGCCAAGAGACCCAGTACTTC
TRBJ1-4 17 once . TRBV5-1 CASSLAGGVSTNEKLFF TGCGCCAGCAGCTTGGCCGGGGGGGTATCAACTAATGAAAAACTGTTTTTT
TRBJ2-1 13 few TRBD1 TRBV4-2 CASSPDRGNEQFF TGTGCCAGCAGCCCGGACAGGGGTAATGAGCAGTTCTTC
TRBJ2-3 14 many TRBD2 TRBV20-1 CSARASGDTDTQYF TGCAGTGCTAGGGCTAGCGGAGACACAGATACGCAGTATTTT
TRBJ2-5 14 few TRBD1 TRBV20-1 CSATGRDRAKTQYF TGCAGTGCTACGGGTAGGGACAGGGCGAAGACCCAGTACTTC
TRBJ2-2 19 many TRBD2 TRBV7-8 CASSSRRVAGGANTGELFF TGTGCCAGCAGCTCTCGTAGAGTAGCGGGAGGGGCGAACACCGGGGAGCTGTTTTTT
TRBJ2-5 12 . . TRBV29-1 CSALRGSETQYF TGCAGCGCCCTGAGGGGTAGCGAGACCCAGTACTTC
TRBJ2-7 13 few . TRBV20-1 CSATAGLSYEQYF TGCAGTGCAACGGCGGGACTCTCCTACGAGCAGTACTTC
TRBJ1-1 13 . . TRBV5-1 CASSFSLDTEAFF TGCGCCAGCAGCTTCTCTCTTGACACTGAAGCTTTCTTT
TRBJ1-4 16 . . TRBV4-1 CASSQDPGSANEKLFF TGCGCCAGCAGCCAAGATCCGGGCTCAGCTAATGAAAAACTGTTTTTT
TRBJ2-1 16 few . TRBV7-6 CASSLVRGRAHNEQFF TGTGCCAGCAGCTTAGTCAGGGGGAGGGCCCACAATGAGCAGTTCTTC
TRBJ2-1 19 . TRBD2 TRBV28 CASSSPGLADLSSYNEQFF TGTGCCAGCAGCTCACCGGGACTAGCGGACCTGAGCTCCTACAATGAGCAGTTCTTC
TRBJ2-2 19 . . TRBV5-1 CASSLHPEGAGVDAGELFF TGCGCCAGCAGCCTCCATCCAGAGGGCGCAGGGGTTGATGCCGGGGAGCTGTTTTTT
TRBJ1-1 13 few . TRBV5-1 CASSPGDRTEAFF TGCGCCAGCAGCCCAGGGGACCGGACTGAAGCTTTCTTT
TRBJ2-6 15 many . TRBV12-3/TRBV12-4 CASSLKRGGANVLTF TGTGCCAGCAGTTTGAAACGCGGCGGGGCCAACGTCCTGACTTTC
TRBJ2-1 15 many . TRBV20-1 CSARDEGVSYNEQFF TGCAGTGCTAGAGATGAGGGTGTATCTTACAATGAGCAGTTCTTC
TRBJ2-7 17 . . TRBV7-8 CASSLLPSRMGGGEQYF TGTGCCAGCAGCTTACTACCATCCAGGATGGGAGGTGGCGAGCAGTACTTC
TRBJ2-1 13 many . TRBV29-1 CSVWGGLHNEQFF TGCAGCGTCTGGGGAGGTCTTCACAATGAGCAGTTCTTC
TRBJ2-1 15 . TRBD1 TRBV12-3/TRBV12-4 CASGERQGRLNEQFF TGTGCCAGCGGGGAAAGACAGGGTCGTCTTAATGAGCAGTTCTTC
TRBJ2-2 14 many TRBD2 TRBV7-9 CASSPPGTIRELFF TGTGCCAGCAGCCCCCCTGGGACTATCCGGGAGCTGTTTTTT
TRBJ2-1 17 . TRBD2 TRBV7-9 CASSFPLSGRANNEQFF TGTGCCAGCAGCTTTCCCTTGAGCGGGAGGGCCAACAATGAGCAGTTCTTC
TRBJ2-3 14 few . TRBV9 CASSGQGYADTQYF TGTGCCAGCAGCGGTCAGGGGTATGCAGATACGCAGTATTTT
TRBJ2-1 17 . TRBD1 TRBV5-1 CASSKDRTGLRNNEQFF TGCGCCAGCAGCAAGGATCGGACAGGGCTAAGGAACAATGAGCAGTTCTTC
TRBJ2-7 15 many TRBD1 TRBV3-1 CASSQVGDRGSEQYF TGTGCCAGCAGCCAAGTGGGGGACAGGGGGAGCGAGCAGTACTTC
TRBJ1-2 14 . . TRBV20-1 CSASNQGQFNGYTF TGCAGTGCTAGTAATCAGGGACAATTTAATGGCTACACCTTC
TRBJ2-7 15 few TRBD1 TRBV7-2 CASRQPGQGAYEQYF TGTGCCAGCAGACAACCGGGACAGGGAGCCTACGAGCAGTACTTC
TRBJ1-2 14 . TRBD1 TRBV3-1 CAGSHLDRGYGYTF TGTGCCGGCAGCCACCTGGACAGGGGCTATGGCTACACCTTC
TRBJ2-1 18 few TRBD2 TRBV20-1 CSVQRYSGGPYSYNEQFF TGCAGTGTTCAGAGGTACAGCGGGGGGCCCTATTCCTACAATGAGCAGTTCTTC
TRBJ2-1 15 once TRBD1 TRBV20-1 CSAPDLDRSYNEQFF TGCAGTGCCCCAGACCTGGACAGGAGCTACAATGAGCAGTTCTTC
TRBJ2-7 15 . . TRBV5-1 CASSLVSDPNYDQYF TGCGCCAGCAGCTTGGTGTCGGATCCCAACTACGACCAGTACTTC
TRBJ2-1 16 . TRBD1 TRBV5-1 CASTLNGGQGGNEQFF TGCGCCAGCACCCTGAATGGAGGACAGGGGGGCAATGAGCAGTTCTTC
TRBJ1-2 13 . . TRBV28 CASSLGQTYGYTF TGTGCCAGCAGTTTAGGGCAGACGTATGGCTACACCTTC
TRBJ2-7 14 . TRBD1 TRBV20-1 CSASGQGKSYEQYF TGCAGTGCTAGCGGACAGGGGAAGTCCTACGAGCAGTACTTC
TRBJ2-5 15 . . TRBV7-9 CASSTGLYIGETQYF TGTGCCAGCAGCACGGGACTCTACATTGGGGAGACCCAGTACTTC
TRBJ2-1 12 few TRBD1 TRBV29-1 CSVERDRDEQFF TGCAGCGTTGAGAGGGACAGGGATGAGCAGTTCTTC
TRBJ2-7 15 . TRBD1 TRBV2 CASSDQGARTYEQYF TGTGCCAGCAGTGACCAGGGGGCGAGGACCTACGAGCAGTACTTC
TRBJ2-7 15 . . TRBV5-1 CASSGRNSTLYEQYF TGCGCCAGCAGCGGCCGGAACAGCACGCTTTACGAGCAGTACTTC
TRBJ1-5 15 . TRBD1 TRBV5-5 CASSSVTGGWQPQHF TGTGCCAGCAGCTCAGTGACAGGGGGCTGGCAGCCCCAGCATTTT